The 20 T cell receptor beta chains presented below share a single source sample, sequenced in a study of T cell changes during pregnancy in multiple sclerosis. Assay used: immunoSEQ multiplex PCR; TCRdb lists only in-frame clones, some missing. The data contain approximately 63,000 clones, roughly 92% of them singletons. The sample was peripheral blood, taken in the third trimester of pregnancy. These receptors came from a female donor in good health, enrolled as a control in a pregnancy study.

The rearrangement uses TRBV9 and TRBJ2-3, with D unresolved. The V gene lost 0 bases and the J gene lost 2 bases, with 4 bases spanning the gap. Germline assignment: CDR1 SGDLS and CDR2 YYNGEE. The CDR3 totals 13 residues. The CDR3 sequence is CASSVGPTDTQYF. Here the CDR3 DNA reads TGTGCCAGCAGCGTAGGGCCCACAGATACGCAGTATTTT.

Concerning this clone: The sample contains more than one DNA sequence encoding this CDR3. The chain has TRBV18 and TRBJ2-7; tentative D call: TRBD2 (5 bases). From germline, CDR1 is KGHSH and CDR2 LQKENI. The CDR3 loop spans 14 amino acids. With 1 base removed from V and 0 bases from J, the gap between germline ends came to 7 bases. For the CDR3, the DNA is TGTGCCAGCTCACCACAGCGGAGCTCCTACGAGCAGTACTTC. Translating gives CASSPQRSSYEQYF.

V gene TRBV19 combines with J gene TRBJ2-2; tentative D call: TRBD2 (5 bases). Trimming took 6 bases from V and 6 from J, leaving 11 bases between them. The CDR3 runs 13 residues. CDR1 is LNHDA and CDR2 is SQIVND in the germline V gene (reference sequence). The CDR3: CASRQRESGELFF. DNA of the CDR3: TGTGCCAGTAGGCAGAGGGAGTCCGGGGAGCTGTTTTTT.

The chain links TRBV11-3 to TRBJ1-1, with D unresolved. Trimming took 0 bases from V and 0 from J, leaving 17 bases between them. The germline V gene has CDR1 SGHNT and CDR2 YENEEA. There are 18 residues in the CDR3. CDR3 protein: CASSLDPHMEGMNTEAFF. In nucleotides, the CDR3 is TGTGCCAGCAGCTTAGATCCCCACATGGAGGGAATGAACACTGAAGCTTTCTTT.

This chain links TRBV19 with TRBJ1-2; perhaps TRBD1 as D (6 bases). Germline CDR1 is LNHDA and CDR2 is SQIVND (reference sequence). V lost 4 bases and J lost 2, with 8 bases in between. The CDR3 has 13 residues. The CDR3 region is CASSTGANYGYTF. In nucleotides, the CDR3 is TGTGCCAGTAGTACAGGGGCGAACTATGGCTACACCTTC.

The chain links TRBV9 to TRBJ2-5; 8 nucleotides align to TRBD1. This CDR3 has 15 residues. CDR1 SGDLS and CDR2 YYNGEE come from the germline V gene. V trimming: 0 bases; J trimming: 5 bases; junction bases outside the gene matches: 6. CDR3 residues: CASSVDRTGIETQYF. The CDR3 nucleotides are TGTGCCAGCAGCGTAGACAGGACAGGGATCGAGACCCAGTACTTC.

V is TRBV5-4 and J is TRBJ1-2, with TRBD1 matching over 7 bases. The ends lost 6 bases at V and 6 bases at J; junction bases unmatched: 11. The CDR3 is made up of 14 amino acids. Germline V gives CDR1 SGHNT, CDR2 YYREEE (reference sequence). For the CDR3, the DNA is TGTGCCAGCACCCAGGGGGTTATAAGTGATGGCTACACCTTC. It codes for CASTQGVISDGYTF.

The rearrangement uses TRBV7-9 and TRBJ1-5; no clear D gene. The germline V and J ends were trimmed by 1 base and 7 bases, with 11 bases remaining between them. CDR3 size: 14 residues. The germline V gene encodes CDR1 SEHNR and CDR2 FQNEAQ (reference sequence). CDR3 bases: TGTGCCAGCAGCTTAGATCCCGGGGTCCAGCCCCAGCATTTT. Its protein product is CASSLDPGVQPQHF.

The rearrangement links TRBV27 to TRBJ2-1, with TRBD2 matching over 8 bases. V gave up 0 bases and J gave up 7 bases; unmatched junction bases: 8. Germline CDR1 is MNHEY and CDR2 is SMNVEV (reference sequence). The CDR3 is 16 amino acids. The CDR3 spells CASSLSRAGASNEQFF. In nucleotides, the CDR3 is TGTGCCAGCAGTTTATCGAGAGCGGGAGCATCAAATGAGCAGTTCTTC.

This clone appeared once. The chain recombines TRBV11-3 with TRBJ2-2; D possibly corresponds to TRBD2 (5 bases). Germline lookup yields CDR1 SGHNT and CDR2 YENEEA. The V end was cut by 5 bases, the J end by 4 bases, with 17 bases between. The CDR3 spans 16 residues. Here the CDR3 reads CASSPDRPRGTGELFF. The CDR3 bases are TGTGCCAGCAGCCCTGACCGGCCCCGGGGCACCGGGGAGCTGTTTTTT.

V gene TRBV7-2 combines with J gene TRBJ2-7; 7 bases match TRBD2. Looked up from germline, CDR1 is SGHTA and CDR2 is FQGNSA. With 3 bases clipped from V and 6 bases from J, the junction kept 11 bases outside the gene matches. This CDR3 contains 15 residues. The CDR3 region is CASSLASTSRVEQYF. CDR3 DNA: TGTGCCAGCAGCTTGGCGTCGACTAGCCGGGTCGAGCAGTACTTC.

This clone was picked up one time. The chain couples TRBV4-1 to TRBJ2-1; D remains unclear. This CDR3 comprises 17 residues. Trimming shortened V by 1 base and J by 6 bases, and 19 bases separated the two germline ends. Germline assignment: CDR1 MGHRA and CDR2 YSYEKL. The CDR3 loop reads CASSQVPGSHEINEQFF. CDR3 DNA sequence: TGCGCCAGCAGCCAAGTTCCCGGGTCCCACGAAATCAATGAGCAGTTCTTC.

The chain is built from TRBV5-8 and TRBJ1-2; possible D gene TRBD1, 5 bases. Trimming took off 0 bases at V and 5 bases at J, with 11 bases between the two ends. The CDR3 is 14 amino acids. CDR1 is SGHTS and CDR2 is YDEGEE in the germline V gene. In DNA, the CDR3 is TGTGCCAGCAGCTTGGGACAGCAGCTATATGGCTACACCTTC. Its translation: CASSLGQQLYGYTF.

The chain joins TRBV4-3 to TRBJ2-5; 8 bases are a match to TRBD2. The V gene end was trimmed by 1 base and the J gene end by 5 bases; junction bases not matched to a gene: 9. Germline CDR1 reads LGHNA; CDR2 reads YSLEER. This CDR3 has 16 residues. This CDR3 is CASSQGGIASGETQYF. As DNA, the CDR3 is TGCGCCAGCAGCCAAGGAGGGATCGCTAGCGGGGAGACCCAGTACTTC.

CDR3 in DNA: TGTGCCAGCAGTGGACAGGAAGTCTACGAGCAGTACTTC. Its protein product is CASSGQEVYEQYF. The chain joins TRBV2 to TRBJ2-7, with D possibly matching TRBD1 (6 bases). Germline CDR1 SNHLY, CDR2 FYNNEI. This CDR3 region has 13 residues. Deletions cut 4 bases from V and 3 bases from J, with 10 bases between.

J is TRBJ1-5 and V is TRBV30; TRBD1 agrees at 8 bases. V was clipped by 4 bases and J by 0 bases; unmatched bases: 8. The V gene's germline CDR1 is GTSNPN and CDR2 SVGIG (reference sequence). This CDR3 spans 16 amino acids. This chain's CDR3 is CAWTGQGPYSNQPQHF. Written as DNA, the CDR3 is TGTGCCTGGACAGGACAGGGACCTTATAGCAATCAGCCCCAGCATTTT.

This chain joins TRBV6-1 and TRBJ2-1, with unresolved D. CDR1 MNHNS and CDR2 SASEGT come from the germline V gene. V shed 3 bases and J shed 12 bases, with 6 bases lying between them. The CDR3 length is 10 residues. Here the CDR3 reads CASSDVRQFF. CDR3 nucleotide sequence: TGTGCCAGCAGTGATGTCAGGCAGTTCTTC.

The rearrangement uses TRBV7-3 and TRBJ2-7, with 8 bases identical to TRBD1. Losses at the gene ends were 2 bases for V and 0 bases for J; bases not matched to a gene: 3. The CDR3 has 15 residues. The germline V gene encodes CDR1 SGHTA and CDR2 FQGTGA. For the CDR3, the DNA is TGTGCCAGCAGCTTAGGACAGGGACTCTCCTACGAGCAGTACTTC. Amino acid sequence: CASSLGQGLSYEQYF.

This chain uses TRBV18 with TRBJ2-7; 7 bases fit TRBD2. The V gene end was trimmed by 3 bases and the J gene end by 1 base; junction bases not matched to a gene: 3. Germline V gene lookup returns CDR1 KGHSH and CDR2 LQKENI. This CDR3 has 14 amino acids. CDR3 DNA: TGTGCCAGCTCACCGGGGAGGGAATCCTACGAGCAGTACTTC. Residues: CASSPGRESYEQYF. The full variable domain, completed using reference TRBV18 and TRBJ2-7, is NAGVMQNPRHLVRRRGQEARLRCSPMKGHSHVYWYRQLPEEGLKFMVYLQKENIIDESGMPKERFSAEFPKEGPSILRIQQVVRGDSAAYFCASSPGRESYEQYFGPGTRLTVT.

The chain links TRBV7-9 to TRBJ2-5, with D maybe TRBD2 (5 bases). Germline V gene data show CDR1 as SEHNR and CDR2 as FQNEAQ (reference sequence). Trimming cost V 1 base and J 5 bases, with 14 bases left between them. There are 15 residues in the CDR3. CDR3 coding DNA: TGTGCCAGCAGCTTAGACGGGAATCAGTGGGAGACCCAGTACTTC. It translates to CASSLDGNQWETQYF. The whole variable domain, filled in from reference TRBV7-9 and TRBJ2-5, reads DTGVSQNPRHKITKRGQNVTFRCDPISEHNRLYWYRQTLGQGPEFLTYFQNEAQLEKSRLLSDRFSAERPKGSFSTLEIQRTEQGDSAMYLCASSLDGNQWETQYFGPGTRLLVL.